The 21 T cell receptor beta chains given below trace back to one sample, sequenced in a study of tumor and adjacent non-tumor tissue in lung cancer. Three rounds of nested PCR, following a modified ARM-PCR protocol, produced the TCRbeta library. Using its own MiXCR run on the multiplex PCR reads, TCRdb lists one record per CDR3 protein. The table shows 70,000 to 90,000 distinct CDR3 sequences, with roughly 80% occurring only once. RNA was extracted from bulk tissue without any cell sorting. The normal lung tissue was taken more than 3 cm from the tumor edge. Sequencing was done on a sample of distant non-tumor lung tissue. These receptors were collected from a man between 60 and 75 years old with non-small cell lung cancer.

This clonotype was seen once. The junction departs from germline at one end; a sequencing error may be responsible. The chain has TRBV4-2 and TRBJ1-2, with TRBD1 as a possible D gene (5 bases). This CDR3 is built from 16 residues. The germline V gene encodes CDR1 LGHNA and CDR2 YNFKEQ. Here the CDR3 reads CANSPPAGTEVDGYTF. The CDR3 DNA is TGTGCCAACAGCCCCCCTGCAGGGACGGAGGTGGATGGTTACACCTTC.

Concerning this clonotype itself: Since the CDR3 does not end with the conserved phenylalanine or tryptophan, this likely comes from a read error. For the CDR3, the DNA is TGTGCCAACAGTTACCTACATGGAAGCAATCAGCCCCAGCATATT. Its protein product is CANSYLHGSNQPQHI. The chain recombines TRBV6-5 with TRBJ1-5, with no clear D. In germline, CDR1 is MNHEY, CDR2 SVGAGI. The CDR3 spans 15 residues.

Concerning this clonotype itself: A read error may account for a junction end that differs from germline. The gene calls are TRBV11-3 and TRBJ2-4; tentative D call: TRBD2 (7 bases). The CDR3 totals 15 residues. The V gene's germline CDR1 is SGHNT and CDR2 YENEEA. CDR3: CTNSLGGGRGNIQYF. The CDR3 nucleotides are TGTACCAACAGCTTAGGGGGGGGGCGAGGCAACATTCAATACTTC.

Worth noting for this clonotype: Germline is not matched at one junction end, which may reflect a read error. The chain has TRBV20-1 and TRBJ2-7, with 11 bases identical to TRBD2. In germline, CDR1 is DFQATT, CDR2 SNEGSKA (reference sequence). This CDR3 region has 13 residues. As DNA, the CDR3 is TGCAGTCCTGGACTAGCGGGCGGAGACGAGAAGTACTTC. This encodes CSPGLAGGDEKYF.

As for this clonotype: An end of the junction differs from the germline gene, which may be a read error. The CDR3 nucleotides read TGCAGTGTTCTGACAGTTACCTACAAGCAGTACTTC. The encoded protein is CSVLTVTYKQYF. The gene calls are TRBV20-1 and TRBJ2-7; D may be TRBD1 (5 bases). Germline lookup yields CDR1 DFQATT and CDR2 SNEGSKA (reference sequence). The CDR3 loop spans 12 amino acids.

This clonotype was picked up a small number of times. Since a much larger clone is just one base distant, this may be a read error. CDR3 residues: CASSHGTDNTGDLFF. In nucleotides, the CDR3 is TGCGCCAGCAGCCATGGGACAGATAACACCGGGGACCTGTTTTTT. The chain combines TRBV4-3 with TRBJ2-2, with 7 bases fitting TRBD1. The germline gives CDR1 LGHNA, CDR2 YSLEER. CDR3 length: 15 residues.

Remarks on this clonotype: This CDR3 is missing its conserved last phenylalanine or tryptophan, likely due to a read error. No DNA is shown, since the ends of the CDR3 on it are uncertain; the CDR3 is the one TCRdb lists. The chain combines TRBV11-2 with TRBJ1-4; the table's D call of TRBD1 was not tested on the DNA. With termini counted, the CDR3 has 14 amino acids. In germline, CDR1 is SGHAT, CDR2 FQNNGV. The CDR3: CASSLDRGFERLLL.

With regard to this clonotype: The conserved final phenylalanine or tryptophan is absent from the CDR3, which likely points to a read error. V usage is TRBV11-3 and J usage is TRBJ2-2, with 9 positions matching TRBD2. The CDR3 extends over 18 amino acids. Germline CDR1 SGHNT, CDR2 YENEEA. CDR3: CASSSPGAGGYRAGELFL. The CDR3 nucleotides read TGTGCTAGCAGCTCCCCGGGAGCGGGAGGATACAGAGCCGGGGAGCTGTTTCTT.

This clonotype appeared many times. This chain uses TRBV4-2 with TRBJ1-5, with D unclear. The V gene lost 0 bases and the J gene lost 0 bases, with 6 bases spanning the gap. The CDR3 runs 15 residues. The germline V gene encodes CDR1 LGHNA and CDR2 YNFKEQ. The CDR3, as DNA: TGTGCCAGCAGCCAAGATGTCCGTAGCAATCAGCCCCAGCATTTT. It yields the protein CASSQDVRSNQPQHF.

A note on this clonotype: The CDR3 end shows no conserved phenylalanine or tryptophan, and so a read error is likely. Because the CDR3's place on the DNA is in doubt, the DNA is left out and the CDR3 is given as listed by TCRdb. This chain links TRBV29-1 with TRBJ2-7; TRBD1, the D gene given by the table, was not confirmed from the DNA. With termini counted, the CDR3 has 15 amino acids. Germline CDR1 SQVTM, CDR2 ANQGSEA. This CDR3 is CSVEDRGRGEGDKYL.

To note about this clonotype: At one of its ends the junction is not consistent with the germline gene, which may arise from a read error. The rearrangement uses TRBV6-1 and TRBJ1-4; D is undetermined. CDR1 MNHNS and CDR2 SASEGT come from the germline V gene. The CDR3 consists of 11 residues. The CDR3 loop reads CASASGEKLFF. The CDR3 DNA reads TGCGCCAGCGCCTCGGGTGAAAAACTGTTTTTT.

With respect to this clonotype: The conserved phenylalanine or tryptophan normally closing the CDR3 is absent here, so this likely arose from a read error. The chain is built from TRBV29-1 and TRBJ2-7; D uncertain. With 8 bases removed from V and 2 bases from J, the gap between germline ends came to 13 bases. There are 12 residues in the CDR3. Per germline, CDR1 SQVTM and CDR2 ANQGSEA. In DNA, the CDR3 is TGCAGCATTGGTAAGGGCACCTACGAGCAGTACTCC. It specifies CSIGKGTYEQYS.

In regard to this clonotype: This sequence may be a read error, since a much larger clone differs from it by one base. The chain employs TRBV6-6 and TRBJ2-2, with TRBD2 as a possible D gene (6 bases). The germline V gene has CDR1 MNHNY and CDR2 SVGAGI (reference sequence). V lost 7 bases, J lost 7 bases, and 19 bases lay in between. The CDR3 spans 15 residues. CDR3: CASNFPGLQGGELFF. In DNA, the CDR3 is TGTGCCAGCAATTTTCCGGGACTGCAGGGCGGGGAGCTGTTTTTT.

About this clonotype itself: The junction shows a germline mismatch at one end, possibly a read error. V usage is TRBV20-1 and J usage is TRBJ2-3; D might be TRBD1 (5 bases). This CDR3 is built from 14 residues. Per the germline V gene, CDR1 is DFQATT and CDR2 is SNEGSKA (reference sequence). The CDR3 reads CSARVQPSTGTHYF. DNA for the CDR3: TGCAGTGCTAGAGTGCAGCCAAGCACAGGTACGCACTATTTT.

A single count supports this clonotype. The CDR3 end shows no conserved phenylalanine or tryptophan, and so a read error is likely. This chain connects TRBV29-1 to TRBJ2-7, with 7 bases fitting TRBD1. Per germline, CDR1 SQVTM and CDR2 ANQGSEA. The CDR3 is 14 amino acids. The CDR3 bases are TGCAACGTGGCCCAGCGACAGGGTGACTACGAGCAGTACTTA. It specifies CNVAQRQGDYEQYL.

About this clonotype itself: Given the absence of the conserved phenylalanine or tryptophan at the CDR3 end, a read error is likely. The CDR3 here is CASSLGGRGQLQHS. CDR3 coding DNA: TGTGCCAGCAGTTTGGGCGGGCGTGGACAGCTCCAGCATTCT. The V gene is TRBV12-3 or TRBV12-4, the J gene TRBJ1-5, with D maybe TRBD1 (6 bases). This CDR3 contains 14 residues.

This clonotype was detected ten times or more. V and J are TRBV6-5 and TRBJ2-1; 9 bases agree with TRBD2. V was clipped by 2 bases and J by 7 bases; unmatched bases: 6. CDR3 length: 15 amino acids. Germline-derived CDR1 and CDR2 are MNHEY and SVGAGI. This chain's CDR3 is CASSYGGRASNEQFF. In nucleotides, the CDR3 is TGTGCCAGCAGTTACGGCGGGAGGGCCAGTAATGAGCAGTTCTTC.

Concerning this clonotype: The final CDR3 position lacks the conserved phenylalanine or tryptophan, pointing to a likely read error. The genes are TRBV6-2 or TRBV6-3 and TRBJ2-1, with a possible D match to TRBD1 (5 bases). This CDR3 is built from 14 residues. V gave up 6 bases and J gave up 4 bases, with 13 bases separating them. Germline V gene sequence: CDR1 MNHEY, CDR2 SVGEGT. The DNA for the CDR3 is TGTGCCAGCAGCCTGGACATGTCGTACAATGAGCAGTTCCTC. The encoded protein is CASSLDMSYNEQFL.

The J gene is TRBJ2-3, the V gene TRBV11-2; perhaps D is TRBD1 or TRBD2 (6 bases each). The V end lost 9 bases, the J end lost 2 bases, and 21 bases lay between the germline ends. Looked up from germline, CDR1 is SGHAT and CDR2 is FQNNGV. The CDR3 is made up of 16 amino acids. The CDR3 sequence: CASNLGAGPNTDTQYF. For the CDR3, the DNA is TGTGCCAGTAACTTGGGGGCGGGGCCAAACACAGATACGCAGTATTTT. The full variable domain, rest sourced from reference TRBV11-2 and TRBJ2-3, is EAGVAQSPRYKIIEKRQSVAFWCNPISGHATLYWYQQILGQGPKLLIQFQNNGVVDDSQLPKDRFSAERLKGVDSTLKIQPAKLEDSAVYLCASNLGAGPNTDTQYFGPGTRLTVL.

For this clonotype: Its ends do not fully match the called genes, so a read error is possible. The chain joins TRBV14 to TRBJ2-3, with 7 bases that match TRBD2. Per germline, CDR1 SGHDN and CDR2 FVKESK. The CDR3 sequence is 15 residues long. The CDR3 DNA is TGTGTCAGCAGCCAAATGGGGGGGATCACAGATACGCAGTATTTT. It yields the protein CVSSQMGGITDTQYF.

The V gene is TRBV11-3, the J gene TRBJ1-1; D might be TRBD1 (5 bases). The V end was cut by 5 bases, the J end by 0 bases, with 16 bases between. Germline V gives CDR1 SGHNT, CDR2 YENEEA. This CDR3 is 16 amino acids long. CDR3 region: CASSPIPGQLNTEAFF. DNA for the CDR3: TGTGCCAGCAGCCCCATCCCGGGGCAACTGAACACTGAAGCTTTCTTT.